Below are 32 T cell receptor beta chains sequenced from a single sample in a study of regulatory T cells in long-lasting Graves disease. Construction of the TCR beta libraries employed iRepertoire HTBI primers in conjunction with Arm-PCR of CDR3 regions. One entry per CDR3 protein results from TCRdb running MiXCR on the multiplex PCR reads. This table has around 480,000 distinct CDR3 sequences, about 16% appearing once. As to time point: newly diagnosed GD, antithyroid drugs for less than 3 months. Preparation of the TCR library used RNA extracted from PBMCs. These data were likewise used in another study, on T cells in Graves' hyperthyroidism and ophthalmopathy.

The source was peripheral blood mononuclear cells (PBMCs), collected at new diagnosis, from a patient treated with antithyroid drugs. These TCRs come from a woman aged 35-65 years with Graves disease.

V gene TRBV3-1 combines with J gene TRBJ1-1, with D tentatively TRBD1 (5 bases). The CDR3 extends over 16 amino acids. Germline values: CDR1 LGHDT, CDR2 YNNKEL (reference sequence). V was trimmed by 0 bases and J by 4 bases, leaving 15 bases between them. The CDR3 sequence: CASSQDEAGSGTEAFF. The CDR3 DNA follows: TGTGCCAGCAGCCAAGATGAAGCAGGGAGTGGCACTGAAGCTTTCTTT. The whole variable domain, remainder taken from reference TRBV3-1 and TRBJ1-1, is DTAVSQTPKYLVTQMGNDKSIKCEQNLGHDTMYWYKQDSKKFLKIMFSYNNKELIINETVPNRFSPKSPDKAHLNLHINSLELGDSAVYFCASSQDEAGSGTEAFFGQGTRLTVV.

This clonotype was counted ten times or more. This sequence joins TRBV5-1 and TRBJ2-3, with 11 bases fitting TRBD1. V lost 2 bases and J lost 4; bases outside the gene matches: 6. Germline CDR1 SGHRS, CDR2 YFSETQ. The CDR3 spans 16 residues. The CDR3 sequence is CASSFRTGGGSDTQYF. The CDR3 DNA is TGCGCCAGCAGCTTTAGGACAGGGGGCGGTTCAGATACGCAGTATTTT.

There are many counts of this clonotype. The chain carries TRBV28 and TRBJ2-1, with D possibly being TRBD1 or TRBD2 (6 bases each). This CDR3 region has 13 residues. Germline V gene data show CDR1 as MDHEN and CDR2 as SYDVKM. V dropped 10 bases and J dropped 6 bases, with 16 bases sitting between them. This CDR3 is CATYIGGGNEQFF. The CDR3 region has the DNA TGTGCCACCTACATAGGGGGAGGCAATGAGCAGTTCTTC. The entire variable domain, with the rest obtained from reference TRBV28 and TRBJ2-1, is as follows: DVKVTQSSRYLVKRTGEKVFLECVQDMDHENMFWYRQDPGLGLRLIYFSYDVKMKEKGDIPEGYSVSREKKERFSLILESASTNQTSMYLCATYIGGGNEQFFGPGTRLTVL.

This clonotype was detected many times. The chain combines TRBV28 with TRBJ2-7; the D call may be TRBD1 or TRBD2 (5 bases each). Germline CDR1 MDHEN, CDR2 SYDVKM. This CDR3 comprises 13 residues. Deletions cut 4 bases from V and 5 bases from J, with 12 bases between. This CDR3 is CASSWGIPDEQYF. CDR3 nucleotide sequence: TGTGCCAGCAGTTGGGGGATCCCGGACGAGCAGTACTTC.

Many counts were recorded for this clonotype. The chain links TRBV13 to TRBJ1-4; 9 nucleotides line up with TRBD1. After removal of 5 bases from V and 10 bases from J, the junction contained 11 bases not matched to a gene. The CDR3 contains 15 residues. Germline-derived CDR1 and CDR2 are PRHDT and FYEKMQ (reference sequence). CDR3 protein: CASSKLGQGKGKLFF. DNA for the CDR3: TGTGCCAGCAGCAAGTTGGGACAGGGTAAGGGAAAACTGTTTTTT.

This chain connects TRBV28 to TRBJ2-7, with D possibly being TRBD1 or TRBD2 (6 bases each). The V and J ends lost 6 bases and 3 bases respectively, with 21 bases between them. The CDR3 extends over 16 amino acids. From germline, CDR1 is MDHEN and CDR2 SYDVKM. CDR3 sequence reads: CASSPGPSGAHYEQYF. The CDR3 region has the DNA TGTGCCAGCAGCCCCGGGCCTTCGGGGGCCCACTACGAGCAGTACTTC.

The CDR3 region has the DNA TGTGCCAGCAGCCAAGTGGCAGGGGGCCTGGGAAACACCATATATTTT. It codes for CASSQVAGGLGNTIYF. The rearrangement uses TRBV3-1 and TRBJ1-3; 8 bases are shared with TRBD1. Losses at the gene ends were 1 base for V and 4 bases for J; bases not matched to a gene: 6. Germline V gene data show CDR1 as LGHDT and CDR2 as YNNKEL (reference sequence). This CDR3 contains 16 residues.

This clonotype has more than one count but fewer than ten. The CDR3: CASSHRTVSYNEQFF. CDR3 sequence (DNA): TGCGCCAGCAGCCACCGGACAGTCTCCTACAATGAGCAGTTCTTC. This chain connects TRBV5-1 to TRBJ2-1; D perhaps matches TRBD1 (6 bases). This CDR3 has 15 residues. The ends were cut back, 4 bases at V and 0 bases at J, with 11 bases in the middle. CDR1 is SGHRS, CDR2 YFSETQ, per germline.

This clonotype was observed a handful of times. The chain combines TRBV12-3 or TRBV12-4 with TRBJ2-3; TRBD1 aligns across 9 bases. The DNA end is a closer match to TRBJ2-7, so the J assignment may be wrong. The CDR3 totals 12 residues. This chain's CDR3 is CASTGTGSKQYF. The CDR3 nucleotides are TGTGCCAGCACCGGGACAGGGAGTAAGCAGTACTTC.

Only a few counts were recorded for this clonotype. The rearrangement links TRBV19 to TRBJ1-4, with TRBD1 matching 7 bases. Germline CDR1 LNHDA, CDR2 SQIVND (reference sequence). Trimming took 2 bases from V and 6 from J; bases not matched to a gene: 6. The CDR3 is made up of 15 amino acids. DNA of the CDR3: TGTGCCAGTAGTATACGACAGGGTTTTTATGAAAAACTGTTTTTT. Residues: CASSIRQGFYEKLFF.

This clonotype was counted many times. The rearrangement links TRBV3-1 to TRBJ1-5; 8 bases line up with TRBD1. Germline V gives CDR1 LGHDT, CDR2 YNNKEL (reference sequence). V dropped 2 bases and J dropped 3; count of bases not matched to a gene: 3. The CDR3 sequence is 15 residues long. In nucleotides, the CDR3 is TGTGCCAGCAGCCAAATGACAGGGGACAATCAGCCCCAGCATTTT. Its protein product is CASSQMTGDNQPQHF.

In its sample, this clonotype was seen many times. The V gene is TRBV27, the J gene TRBJ1-1; tentatively, D is TRBD1 (6 bases). CDR3 size: 13 residues. Germline V gene lookup returns CDR1 MNHEY and CDR2 SMNVEV (reference sequence). V gave up 8 bases and J gave up 5 bases, with 15 bases separating them. CDR3 sequence (DNA): TGTGCCAGCGCCCGAGCGGGGGCGACTGAAGCTTTCTTT. Its protein product is CASARAGATEAFF.

This clonotype was counted only a few times. The chain joins TRBV24-1 to TRBJ1-1; 7 bases agree with TRBD1. Trimming removed 0 bases from V and 0 bases from J; junction bases left unmatched: 12. The CDR3 runs 19 residues. Germline-derived CDR1 and CDR2 are KGHDR and SFDVKD. CDR3 region: CATSDLGPTGWVMNTEAFF. The CDR3 nucleotides are TGTGCCACCAGTGATTTGGGGCCGACAGGGTGGGTCATGAACACTGAAGCTTTCTTT.

The chain recombines TRBV2 with TRBJ2-1; D possibly corresponds to TRBD2 (6 bases). The germline V and J ends were trimmed by 8 bases and 3 bases, with 17 bases remaining between them. The CDR3 has 15 residues. Germline values: CDR1 SNHLY, CDR2 FYNNEI. The CDR3, as DNA: TGTGCCAGCGCGCCGAACCTAGCGAGCTACAATGAGCAGTTCTTC. Protein product: CASAPNLASYNEQFF.

This rearrangement joins TRBV6-1 to TRBJ2-6; weak D call: TRBD1 (5 bases). V lost 4 bases to trimming and J lost 2 bases, with 6 bases between them. This CDR3 is built from 14 residues. Germline-derived CDR1 and CDR2 are MNHNS and SASEGT. The CDR3 reads CASSGGAGANVLTF. CDR3 coding DNA: TGTGCCAGCAGTGGGGGCGCTGGGGCCAACGTCCTGACTTTC.

In its sample, this clonotype was seen many times. The chain couples TRBV2 to TRBJ2-7; D may be TRBD2 (5 bases). V was clipped by 7 bases and J by 3 bases, with 16 bases between them. This CDR3 has 14 residues. From germline, CDR1 is SNHLY and CDR2 FYNNEI. The CDR3 region has the DNA TGTGCCAGCATAACCCGGGAATTCAGCTACGAGCAGTACTTC. Its translation is CASITREFSYEQYF.

Comments on this clonotype: The junction and the germline gene differ at one end; a read error may be behind it. The chain is built from TRBV18 and TRBJ2-3, with D possibly matching TRBD2 (6 bases). The CDR3 is 12 residues long. Germline-derived CDR1 and CDR2 are KGHSH and LQKENI. CDR3 amino acids: CASSPTGDTQCF. In DNA form, the CDR3 reads TGTGCCAGCTCACCAACGGGAGATACGCAGTGTTTT.

The chain links TRBV5-1 to TRBJ2-2; TRBD1 or TRBD2 may be the D gene (5 bases each). This CDR3 has 15 residues. The V gene's germline CDR1 is SGHRS and CDR2 YFSETQ. The V end was cut by 2 bases, the J end by 3 bases, with 11 bases between. CDR3 sequence: CASSFTGPHTGELFF. CDR3 sequence (DNA): TGCGCCAGCAGCTTTACGGGACCTCACACCGGGGAGCTGTTTTTT.

J is TRBJ1-3 and V is TRBV18, with 9 bases matching TRBD1. CDR1 and CDR2 (germline): KGHSH, LQKENI. The CDR3 covers 13 residues. Trimming at V came to 5 bases and at J to 8 bases, leaving 4 bases not matched to a gene. The CDR3 DNA follows: TGTGCCAGCTCAACGGGACAGGGATACACCATATATTTT. Amino acids: CASSTGQGYTIYF.

At least ten counts were recorded for this clonotype. The J gene is TRBJ1-1, the V gene TRBV6-1; TRBD1 aligns across 9 bases. The ends lost 6 bases at V and 4 bases at J; junction bases unmatched: 3. The CDR3 extends over 13 amino acids. Per germline, CDR1 MNHNS and CDR2 SASEGT. For the CDR3, the DNA is TGTGCCAGCAGGGACAGGGGTTTCACTGAAGCTTTCTTT. Translation gives CASRDRGFTEAFF.

This clonotype was counted only a few times. The chain carries TRBV2 and TRBJ1-1; the D is unclear. The CDR3 extends over 12 amino acids. With 10 bases removed from V and 4 bases from J, the gap between germline ends came to 13 bases. CDR1 and CDR2 from the germline V gene are SNHLY and FYNNEI. The CDR3 DNA follows: TGTGCCAACCTAAGCCGGACCACTGAAGCTTTCTTT. Its protein is CANLSRTTEAFF.

The chain recombines TRBV11-3 with TRBJ2-2, with D hard to call. Germline V gives CDR1 SGHNT, CDR2 YENEEA. CDR3 length: 15 residues. Trimming took off 3 bases at V and 3 bases at J, with 11 bases between the two ends. The CDR3 loop reads CASSFSGTYTGELFF. The CDR3 DNA reads TGTGCCAGCAGCTTCTCGGGCACATACACCGGGGAGCTGTTTTTT.

Ten or more counts support this clonotype. The rearrangement uses TRBV6-1 and TRBJ2-1; D is unresolved. Germline lookup yields CDR1 MNHNS and CDR2 SASEGT. V was cut by 8 bases and J by 4 bases, with 12 bases left in between. The CDR3 extends over 13 amino acids. This chain's CDR3 is CASVVGQYNEQFF. For the CDR3, the DNA is TGTGCCAGCGTCGTAGGGCAGTACAATGAGCAGTTCTTC.

In this sample, this clonotype turned up many times. The chain joins TRBV5-5 to TRBJ2-1; D may be TRBD1 or TRBD2 (6 bases each). Germline V lookup: CDR1 SGHKS, CDR2 YYEKEE (reference sequence). The length of the CDR3 is 14 residues. Trimming stripped 3 bases from V and 2 bases from J, with 9 bases between. The CDR3 loop reads CASSWGATYNEQFF. CDR3 in DNA: TGTGCCAGCAGCTGGGGGGCGACCTACAATGAGCAGTTCTTC.

This clonotype has at least ten counts. For the CDR3, the DNA is TGTGCCAGCAGTGCCCCGTCGGTGTCGTTGCTGAACACTGAAGCTTTCTTT. Translated, it gives CASSAPSVSLLNTEAFF. The rearrangement links TRBV25-1 to TRBJ1-1; no definite D call. The CDR3 has 17 amino acids. V was pared by 4 bases and J by 0 bases, with 18 bases between. Germline V gene data show CDR1 as MGHDK and CDR2 as SYGVNS.

This clonotype was detected only a few times. The rearrangement uses TRBV5-1 and TRBJ2-1; a weak D match, TRBD2 (6 bases). V was cut by 1 base and J by 2 bases, with 10 bases left in between. This CDR3 has 15 residues. Germline V gene sequence: CDR1 SGHRS, CDR2 YFSETQ. This chain's CDR3 is CASSLSGDAYNEQFF. The CDR3 nucleotides read TGCGCCAGCAGCTTGTCGGGGGACGCCTACAATGAGCAGTTCTTC. Full variable domain (outside the CDR3, taken from reference TRBV5-1 and TRBJ2-1): KAGVTQTPRYLIKTRGQQVTLSCSPISGHRSVSWYQQTPGQGLQFLFEYFSETQRNKGNFPGRFSGRQFSNSRSEMNVSTLELGDSALYLCASSLSGDAYNEQFFGPGTRLTVL.

This clonotype was detected only a few times. The V and J genes are TRBV9 and TRBJ1-3, with 7 bases that match TRBD1. CDR1 and CDR2 from the germline V gene are SGDLS and YYNGEE. Trimming removed 6 bases from V and 0 bases from J; junction bases left unmatched: 6. CDR3 length: 15 residues. CDR3 bases: TGTGCCAGCACGCAAGGGGGCCTCTCTGGAAACACCATATATTTT. Protein: CASTQGGLSGNTIYF.

The chain employs TRBV18 and TRBJ1-2; D remains ambiguous. The CDR3 has 15 residues. The germline gives CDR1 KGHSH, CDR2 LQKENI. Between the trimmed V and J ends, which lost 3 bases and 6 bases, there was a span of 17 bases. CDR3 region: CASSPNQVSVDGYTF. CDR3 DNA sequence: TGTGCCAGCTCACCGAATCAGGTGTCGGTCGATGGCTACACCTTC. Using reference TRBV18 and TRBJ1-2 for the parts outside the CDR3, the full variable domain is NAGVMQNPRHLVRRRGQEARLRCSPMKGHSHVYWYRQLPEEGLKFMVYLQKENIIDESGMPKERFSAEFPKEGPSILRIQQVVRGDSAAYFCASSPNQVSVDGYTFGSGTRLTVV.

This clonotype was picked up many times. This chain joins TRBV3-1 and TRBJ2-3; D is possibly TRBD1 (6 bases). Per germline, CDR1 LGHDT and CDR2 YNNKEL (reference sequence). V gave up 0 bases and J gave up 5 bases, with 12 bases separating them. This CDR3 contains 15 residues. The CDR3 DNA reads as TGTGCCAGCAGCCAAGATGGGCAGGGGAGAGATACGCAGTATTTT. Its protein is CASSQDGQGRDTQYF.

This clonotype has a count of ten or more. V usage is TRBV11-1 and J usage is TRBJ2-7; D gene uncertain. CDR3 length: 15 residues. Germline loops: CDR1 SGHAT, CDR2 FQDESV (reference sequence). Trimming took off 2 bases at V and 2 bases at J, with 13 bases between the two ends. The DNA for the CDR3 is TGTGCCAGCAGCTTACTCGGTCCCTTAGCCTACGAGCAGTACTTC. Its protein product is CASSLLGPLAYEQYF.

At least ten counts were recorded for this clonotype. The rearrangement links TRBV2 to TRBJ1-2; a possible D gene is TRBD1 (5 bases). The germline gives CDR1 SNHLY, CDR2 FYNNEI. The CDR3 is 16 residues long. The ends were cut back, 1 base at V and 2 bases at J, with 14 bases in the middle. In nucleotides, the CDR3 is TGTGCCAGCAGTGAAGTCTCAGGGTTGGGAAACTATGGCTACACCTTC. It is translated as CASSEVSGLGNYGYTF.

The chain recombines TRBV5-4 with TRBJ1-2; D unresolved. CDR1 and CDR2 from the germline V gene are SGHNT and YYREEE (reference sequence). V lost 3 bases and J 4 bases, leaving 13 bases between the germline ends. The CDR3 runs to 14 residues. Here the CDR3 reads CASSSLWDTYGYTF. The CDR3 DNA follows: TGTGCCAGCAGCTCATTATGGGATACCTATGGCTACACCTTC.